These 29 T cell receptor beta chains came from one sample sequenced in a study of T cells in Graves' hyperthyroidism and ophthalmopathy. Amplification of TCR beta CDR3 regions used RNA as the template. First-round RT-PCR of the TCR CDR3 relied on the HTBI primer set. MiXCR was run by TCRdb on the multiplex PCR reads, yielding one entry per CDR3 protein. The table has hundreds of thousands of distinct CDR3 sequences, around 38% seen once; the top ten hold 7% to 10%. Sequenced material: blood. The receptors derive from a young man with Graves' hyperthyroidism.

This clonotype showed up just a few times. This could be a read error, since a much larger clone is one nucleotide away. V is TRBV2 and J is TRBJ2-7; D is ambiguous. Germline lookup yields CDR1 SNHLY and CDR2 FYNNEI. The CDR3 sequence is 12 residues long. V lost 5 bases and J 1 base, leaving 6 bases between the germline ends. CDR3 DNA sequence: TGTGCCAGCAGTTACCAGTCCTACGAGCAGTACTTC. It translates to CASSYQSYEQYF.

The rearrangement uses TRBV12-3 or TRBV12-4 and TRBJ1-1; possibly TRBD1 for D (5 bases). The CDR3 contains 15 residues. V was pared by 6 bases and J by 7 bases, with 21 bases between. CDR3 sequence: CASRDGAMNMGEAFF. CDR3 in DNA: TGTGCCAGCAGAGACGGGGCCATGAACATGGGTGAAGCTTTCTTT.

This clonotype was detected many times. The J gene is TRBJ1-2, the V gene TRBV25-1, with D possibly matching TRBD1 (5 bases). Trimming took 3 bases from V and 4 from J, leaving 24 bases between them. Germline values: CDR1 MGHDK, CDR2 SYGVNS. The CDR3 contains 18 residues. CDR3 amino acids: CASSEASGRLLTSYGYTF. As DNA, the CDR3 is TGTGCCAGCAGTGAGGCCTCGGGACGGCTCCTTACCTCCTATGGCTACACCTTC.

This clonotype has more than one count but fewer than ten. V and J are TRBV14 and TRBJ2-7; 13 nucleotides match TRBD2. Unmatched junction bases numbered 6, after V lost 4 bases and J lost 3 bases. This CDR3 is built from 16 residues. The germline gives CDR1 SGHDN, CDR2 FVKESK. DNA for the CDR3: TGTGCCAGCAGCCTACTTGGACTAGCGGGAGACTACGAGCAGTACTTC. This codes for CASSLLGLAGDYEQYF.

This clonotype was seen many times. The chain joins TRBV29-1 to TRBJ1-4; tentative D call: TRBD1 (6 bases). In germline, CDR1 is SQVTM, CDR2 ANQGSEA. The CDR3 contains 12 residues. The V gene lost 7 bases and the J gene lost 8 bases, with 14 bases spanning the gap. As DNA, the CDR3 is TGCAGCGGGGTCGGACAGACGGAAAAACTGTTTTTT. Its translation: CSGVGQTEKLFF.

This rearrangement joins TRBV7-9 to TRBJ2-2; weak D call: TRBD2 (5 bases). The CDR3 sequence is 11 residues long. V lost 4 bases and J 8 bases, leaving 5 bases between the germline ends. Germline loops: CDR1 SEHNR, CDR2 FQNEAQ (reference sequence). The CDR3 DNA sequence: TGTGCCAGCAGCTGGGAGGGGGAGCTGTTTTTT. Encoded protein: CASSWEGELFF.

The chain has TRBV29-1 and TRBJ2-2; D not certain. CDR1 and CDR2 (germline): SQVTM, ANQGSEA. The CDR3 length is 13 residues. The germline V and J ends were trimmed by 5 bases and 0 bases, with 7 bases remaining between them. The CDR3 nucleotides read TGCAGCGTTAGCCCAGCGAACACCGGGGAGCTGTTTTTT. It specifies CSVSPANTGELFF.

The genes are TRBV20-1 and TRBJ1-6; D call uncertain. The germline V gene encodes CDR1 DFQATT and CDR2 SNEGSKA (reference sequence). The CDR3 extends over 16 amino acids. V was pared by 0 bases and J by 8 bases, with 17 bases between. This CDR3 reads CSARDRLTGADSPLHF. The CDR3 DNA follows: TGCAGTGCTAGAGATCGTTTGACGGGCGCGGATTCACCCCTCCACTTT.

This chain links TRBV11-2 with TRBJ2-7; 8 bases agree with TRBD1. V gave up 9 bases and J gave up 3 bases; unmatched junction bases: 10. CDR1 is SGHAT and CDR2 is FQNNGV in the germline V gene. This CDR3 comprises 14 residues. The CDR3 sequence: CASSLTGVNYEQYF. The CDR3 DNA follows: TGTGCCAGTAGCCTGACAGGGGTGAACTACGAGCAGTACTTC.

V usage is TRBV5-6 and J usage is TRBJ1-3; D not certain. Germline loops: CDR1 SGHDT, CDR2 YYEEEE. Between the trimmed V and J ends, which lost 4 bases and 3 bases, there was a span of 11 bases. CDR3 size: 14 residues. The CDR3 coding sequence is TGTGCCAGCAGCCGACAAGAATTTGGAAACACCATATATTTT. It yields the protein CASSRQEFGNTIYF.

The chain employs TRBV14 and TRBJ1-6; 7 bases align to TRBD1. Germline lookup yields CDR1 SGHDN and CDR2 FVKESK. Unmatched junction bases numbered 7, after V lost 4 bases and J lost 7 bases. The CDR3 sequence is 15 residues long. This CDR3 is CASSPRQGLNSPLHF. The CDR3 region has the DNA TGTGCCAGCAGCCCCCGACAGGGACTAAATTCACCCCTCCACTTT.

This clonotype has ten or more counts. This chain links TRBV29-1 with TRBJ2-2; 10 nucleotides line up with TRBD2. J lost 3 bases, V lost 7 bases, and 8 bases had no gene match. This CDR3 has 15 residues. Germline lookup yields CDR1 SQVTM and CDR2 ANQGSEA. The CDR3 protein is CSATSGRAYTGELFF. In DNA form, the CDR3 reads TGCAGCGCCACAAGCGGGAGGGCCTACACCGGGGAGCTGTTTTTT.

This chain connects TRBV20-1 to TRBJ2-2, with 9 bases aligning to TRBD1. Germline lookup yields CDR1 DFQATT and CDR2 SNEGSKA (reference sequence). Trimming cost V 6 bases and J 0 bases; bases outside gene matches: 8. The CDR3 is made up of 16 amino acids. The CDR3: CSARNHRGPNTGELFF. The CDR3 coding sequence is TGCAGTGCGCGGAACCACAGGGGGCCGAACACCGGGGAGCTGTTTTTT.

In this sample, this clonotype turned up many times. The rearrangement links TRBV2 to TRBJ1-5; a possible D gene is TRBD1 (5 bases). CDR3 size: 14 residues. Germline-derived CDR1 and CDR2 are SNHLY and FYNNEI. Trimming removed 4 bases from V and 4 bases from J, with 11 bases in between. CDR3: CASSGRQINQPQHF. The CDR3 DNA reads as TGTGCCAGCAGTGGCCGACAGATTAATCAGCCCCAGCATTTT. The full variable domain, completed using reference TRBV2 and TRBJ1-5, is EPEVTQTPSHQVTQMGQEVILRCVPISNHLYFYWYRQILGQKVEFLVSFYNNEISEKSEIFDDQFSVERPDGSNFTLKIRSTKLEDSAMYFCASSGRQINQPQHFGDGTRLSIL.

V gene TRBV7-2 combines with J gene TRBJ2-7, with D possibly being TRBD2 (5 bases). The CDR3 sequence is 15 residues long. Trimming stripped 5 bases from V and 3 bases from J, with 17 bases between. Germline V gives CDR1 SGHTA, CDR2 FQGNSA. CDR3 amino acids: CASSLEGGPHYEQYF. The CDR3 coding sequence is TGTGCCAGCAGCCTGGAAGGCGGGCCCCACTACGAGCAGTACTTC.

Remarks on this clonotype: At one end the junction does not follow the germline gene, possibly because of a read error. The CDR3 coding sequence is TGCGCCAGCAGCCAAGCTTCGGGGAACTATGGCTACACCTTC. Translation gives CASSQASGNYGYTF. J is TRBJ1-2 and V is TRBV5-6; D not certain. CDR1 SGHDT and CDR2 YYEEEE come from the germline V gene. CDR3 length equals 14 residues.

V usage is TRBV9 and J usage is TRBJ2-2; 7 nucleotides align to TRBD2. Germline V lookup: CDR1 SGDLS, CDR2 YYNGEE. J gave up 1 base and V 1 base, and 4 bases lay outside the gene matches. CDR3 length: 16 amino acids. CDR3 in DNA: TGTGCCAGCAGCGTAAGGCCTAGCGGGAACACCGGGGAGCTGTTTTTT. It codes for CASSVRPSGNTGELFF. The full variable domain, in which reference TRBV9 and TRBJ2-2 provide the parts outside the CDR3, is DSGVTQTPKHLITATGQRVTLRCSPRSGDLSVYWYQQSLDQGLQFLIQYYNGEERAKGNILERFSAQQFPDLHSELNLSSLELGDSALYFCASSVRPSGNTGELFFGEGSRLTVL.

The chain uses TRBV7-8 and TRBJ2-1, with a tentative D call TRBD1 (5 bases). V lost 4 bases and J 12 bases, leaving 25 bases between the germline ends. The CDR3 runs 16 residues. Germline V gives CDR1 SGHVS, CDR2 FQNEAQ. DNA of the CDR3: TGTGCCAGCAGCTCCTGGCCCTGGACAATTGGTATGGGGCAGTTCTTC. It yields the protein CASSSWPWTIGMGQFF. Drawing the rest from reference TRBV7-8 and TRBJ2-1, the complete variable domain is GAGVSQSPRYKVAKRGQDVALRCDPISGHVSLFWYQQALGQGPEFLTYFQNEAQLDKSGLPSDRFFAERPEGSVSTLKIQRTQQEDSAVYLCASSSWPWTIGMGQFFGPGTRLTVL.

The chain employs TRBV7-9 and TRBJ1-2; D ambiguous. CDR1 and CDR2 (germline): SEHNR, FQNEAQ (reference sequence). Deletions cut 1 base from V and 4 bases from J, with 10 bases between. The CDR3 contains 14 residues. CDR3 nucleotides: TGTGCCAGCAGCTTAGGGCGTCCCTCCTATGGCTACACCTTC. This encodes CASSLGRPSYGYTF.

This clonotype has ten or more counts. The chain combines TRBV9 with TRBJ2-2; D is ambiguous. V was shortened by 0 bases and J by 4 bases, with 4 bases between the two germline ends. The CDR3 is 13 amino acids. Germline V gene lookup returns CDR1 SGDLS and CDR2 YYNGEE. CDR3 protein: CASSVGATGELFF. The CDR3 DNA is TGTGCCAGCAGCGTAGGGGCCACCGGGGAGCTGTTTTTT.

There are a few counts of this clonotype. This chain connects TRBV9 to TRBJ1-1; D not certain. CDR1 and CDR2 from the germline V gene are SGDLS and YYNGEE. V was clipped by 4 bases and J by 11 bases, with 18 bases between them. The CDR3 runs 13 residues. The CDR3 loop reads CASSQPSGTVAFF. CDR3 nucleotide sequence: TGTGCCAGCAGCCAACCCTCGGGCACAGTGGCTTTCTTT.

This clonotype has a handful of counts. This sequence joins TRBV5-1 and TRBJ2-2; the D is unclear. The CDR3 consists of 16 residues. CDR1 and CDR2 from the germline V gene are SGHRS and YFSETQ. V gave up 4 bases and J gave up 0 bases, with 13 bases separating them. The CDR3 here is CASSVIAAPNTGELFF. The DNA for the CDR3 is TGCGCCAGCAGCGTCATAGCCGCTCCGAACACCGGGGAGCTGTTTTTT.

In its sample, this clonotype was seen many times. The CDR3 bases are TGTGCCAGCAGTCCCGGGACAGTCAATCAGCCCCAGCATTTT. This codes for CASSPGTVNQPQHF. The chain carries TRBV7-2 and TRBJ1-5; 7 positions match TRBD1. Germline lookup yields CDR1 SGHTA and CDR2 FQGNSA. V trimming: 6 bases; J trimming: 3 bases; junction bases outside the gene matches: 5. The CDR3 spans 14 residues.

This clonotype was detected many times. The chain joins TRBV7-8 to TRBJ1-5; possibly TRBD1 for D (5 bases). Germline CDR1 SGHVS, CDR2 FQNEAQ. The V end was cut by 1 base, the J end by 0 bases, with 13 bases between. CDR3 size: 17 residues. CDR3 nucleotide sequence: TGTGCCAGCAGCTTAGGGCACCAGGGCTATAGCAATCAGCCCCAGCATTTT. Translated: CASSLGHQGYSNQPQHF.

The V call is TRBV25-1, the J call TRBJ1-2; no clear D gene. Germline V CDR1 and CDR2: MGHDK, SYGVNS. There are 15 residues in the CDR3. V was shortened by 6 bases and J by 2 bases, with 16 bases between the two germline ends. The CDR3 DNA is TGTGCCAGCAGCAAACCGGACGGAGAGAACTATGGCTACACCTTC. Its protein is CASSKPDGENYGYTF.

The genes are TRBV27 and TRBJ2-7; 7 bases agree with TRBD1. The CDR3 has 12 residues. Germline V gene sequence: CDR1 MNHEY, CDR2 SMNVEV (reference sequence). With V trimmed by 11 bases and J by 2 bases, 6 bases remained unmatched. CDR3 loop: CASGDRPYEQYF. In DNA, the CDR3 is TGTGCCTCCGGGGACAGACCCTACGAGCAGTACTTC.

This clonotype was observed many times. This chain joins TRBV7-9 and TRBJ1-5, with a tentative D call TRBD1 (5 bases). Trimming removed 5 bases at V and 10 bases at J, with 12 bases between. Germline assignment: CDR1 SEHNR and CDR2 FQNEAQ (reference sequence). The CDR3 is 12 residues long. The CDR3 sequence is CASSLDTGPQHF. The CDR3 DNA sequence: TGTGCCAGCAGCCTGGACACCGGCCCCCAGCATTTT.

In its sample, this clonotype was seen a few times. This chain uses TRBV2 with TRBJ1-1; D perhaps matches TRBD1 (6 bases). CDR3 length: 15 amino acids. Per germline, CDR1 SNHLY and CDR2 FYNNEI. Trimming cost V 4 bases and J 0 bases, with 12 bases left between them. The CDR3 coding sequence is TGTGCCAGCAGTGGGGGGCGCCCCATGAACACTGAAGCTTTCTTT. This codes for CASSGGRPMNTEAFF.

The chain links TRBV12-3 or TRBV12-4 to TRBJ2-5; possible D gene TRBD1, 6 bases. V shed 6 bases and J shed 3 bases, with 17 bases lying between them. There are 15 residues in the CDR3. CDR3 amino acids: CASSPGLRGKETQYF. The CDR3 DNA sequence: TGTGCCAGCAGCCCGGGCCTAAGGGGGAAAGAGACCCAGTACTTC.